These T cell receptor beta chains were read from a single sample in a study of prognosis after radiotherapy for stage I lung cancer. TCRdb re-derived calls from the multiplex PCR reads in MiXCR, one entry per CDR3 protein. The data show around 30,000 distinct CDR3 sequences, with 32% seen just once and roughly 29% held by the top ten. The specimen was PBMCs, collected before or after stereotactic body radiation therapy (not recorded which). These receptors came from a donor aged 50 or older with non-small cell lung cancer. Both conserved end residues are part of each CDR3. D genes are given only for firm matches. The listing skips clone size in some rows; elsewhere it reads once, few, many or a size class.

>many|TRBV18|TRBD2|TRBJ2-1
TGTGCCAGCTCACTGCAACCAACTAGCGGGGGGTCAGATGAGCAGTTCTTC
CASSLQPTSGGSDEQFF
>many|TRBV27|-|TRBJ2-3
TGTGCCAGCAGTTTAAAGGGGCGAGCAGATACGCAGTATTTT
CASSLKGRADTQYF
>many|TRBV6-5|-|TRBJ1-2
TGTGCCAGCAGTTACCCGCCGGGAAACTATGGCTACACCTTC
CASSYPPGNYGYTF
>many|TRBV9|TRBD2|TRBJ2-7
TGTGCCAGCAGCCCGAAGGGACTAGCTAACGAGCAGTACTTC
CASSPKGLANEQYF
>many|TRBV20-1|-|TRBJ2-1
TGCAGTGCTAGTAAACAGGTCAATGAGCAGCTCTTC
CSASKQVNEQLF
>many|TRBV7-9|TRBD1|TRBJ2-2
TGTGCCAGCAGCTTAAGTGGACAGGGGGGAGGCACCGGGGAGCTGTTTTTT
CASSLSGQGGGTGELFF
>many|TRBV29-1|-|TRBJ2-3
TGCAGCGTTGGAACTAGCACAGATACGCAGTATTTT
CSVGTSTDTQYF
>many|TRBV19|-|TRBJ1-1
TGTGCCAGTGTCTATAATTCGGACGGGAACACTGAAGCTTTCTTT
CASVYNSDGNTEAFF
>many|TRBV9|-|TRBJ2-1
TGTGCCAGCAGCCGCAAGGACACCCACCATGGAAGCTCCTACAATGAGCAGTTCTTC
CASSRKDTHHGSSYNEQFF
>-|TRBV9|-|TRBJ1-2
TGTGCCAGCAGCGCAGACGATGGAGGCCACTATGGCTACACCTTC
CASSADDGGHYGYTF
>many|TRBV20-1|-|TRBJ2-1
TGCAGTGCTCCAACTTTTTTGGGTGAGCAGTTCTTC
CSAPTFLGEQFF
>once|TRBV6-4|-|TRBJ2-2
TGTGCCAGCAGTCGCGATCGCTACACCGGTGAGCTGTTTTTT
CASSRDRYTGELFF
>many|TRBV11-2|-|TRBJ2-1
TGTGCCAGCAGCCGTGGGGCGGGGAGGTACAATGAGCAGTTCTTC
CASSRGAGRYNEQFF
>-|TRBV27|TRBD1|TRBJ2-1
TGTGCCAGCAGACTCAACAGGGACAGCCACAATGATCAGTTCTTC
CASRLNRDSHNDQFF
>many|TRBV30|-|TRBJ1-2
TGTGCCTGGGGACGGCCCTATGGCTACACCTTC
CAWGRPYGYTF
>-|TRBV28|-|TRBJ2-7
TGTTCCACCCTAAGCGGGCAGGGGGCCTACGAGCAGTACTTC
CSTLSGQGAYEQYF
>many|TRBV15|-|TRBJ2-5
TGTGCCACCAGCGCCCAAGAGACCCAGTACTTC
CATSAQETQYF
>many|TRBV28|-|TRBJ1-5
TGTGCCAGCAGTTCTCGCCAGGGATTCACTCAGCCCCAGCATTTT
CASSSRQGFTQPQHF
>many|TRBV18|-|TRBJ1-4
TGTGCCAGCTCACAAAAATCACAGGGCACTAATGAAAAACTGTTTTTT
CASSQKSQGTNEKLFF
>-|TRBV5-1|-|TRBJ2-7
TGCGCCAGCAGCCAGGGTACTAGCAACGAGCAGTACTTC
CASSQGTSNEQYF
>-|TRBV6-2/TRBV6-3|-|TRBJ1-2
TGTGCCAGCAGTTACTCCTTCCTACAGGACTATGTCTACACCTTC
CASSYSFLQDYVYTF
>-|TRBV6-1|-|TRBJ2-7
TGTGCCAGCACTAAAGGCGCAGGTCCCTACGAGTATTACTTC
CASTKGAGPYEYYF
>-|TRBV20-1|-|TRBJ2-7
TGCAGCGCTAGACCCCATCAGGGTCGTAGTTCCTACGAGCAGTACTTC
CSARPHQGRSSYEQYF
>-|TRBV25-1|TRBD2|TRBJ2-1
TGTGCCAGCAGTGCGAGGTACGGGCTAGCGGCGATCGATGAGCAGTTCTTC
CASSARYGLAAIDEQFF
>-|TRBV7-3|-|TRBJ1-5
TGTGCCAGCAGCTTAGCGGGGGGGCCCCAGCATTTT
CASSLAGGPQHF
>many|TRBV6-2/TRBV6-3|-|TRBJ2-5
TGTGCCAGCAGTCGGAGTTCTAGTAGGGCAGCGCAAGAGACCCAGTACTTC
CASSRSSSRAAQETQYF